The next 14 T cell receptor beta chains were all read from a single sample in a study of T cells in localized non-small cell lung cancer. Using immunoSEQ multiplex PCR, the repertoire was profiled, and TCRdb retains in-frame clones only, with some absent. The sample consists of tens of thousands of clones, approximately 88% of them appearing once. Material: peripheral blood, obtained before any cancer treatment. These receptors originate from a man aged 35-69 years with stage I squamous cell lung carcinoma.

This clone occurred once. An end of the junction does not agree with germline; a read error may underlie this. This chain uses TRBV10-3 with TRBJ2-2; D remains unclear. The CDR3 spans 13 residues. Germline V gene sequence: CDR1 ENHRY, CDR2 SYGVKD. The CDR3 loop is CAISDLNTGELFF. In DNA, the CDR3 is TGTGCCATAAGTGATTTGAACACCGGGGAGCTGTTTTTT.

This clone came up once. The rearrangement links TRBV14 to TRBJ1-1, with 8 bases aligning to TRBD1. The J segment lost 12 bases and the V segment lost 5 bases, leaving 11 bases of the junction unmatched. CDR3 length equals 13 residues. Per the germline V gene, CDR1 is SGHDN and CDR2 is FVKESK. The CDR3 region is CASSDRGPVDTFF. CDR3 in DNA: TGTGCCAGCAGCGACAGGGGCCCGGTTGATACTTTCTTT.

The chain employs TRBV5-1 and TRBJ1-1; D gene ambiguous. This CDR3 comprises 12 residues. The germline V and J ends were trimmed by 2 bases and 4 bases, with 6 bases remaining between them. Germline assignment: CDR1 SGHRS and CDR2 YFSETQ. CDR3 protein: CASSFSGTEAFF. The CDR3 DNA follows: TGCGCCAGCAGCTTTTCGGGCACTGAAGCTTTCTTT.

The rearrangement joins TRBV7-9 to TRBJ2-2; 13 nucleotides line up with TRBD2. The germline gives CDR1 SEHNR, CDR2 FQNEAQ (reference sequence). The J segment lost 6 bases and the V segment lost 5 bases, leaving 9 bases of the junction unmatched. This CDR3 is built from 17 residues. For the CDR3, the DNA is TGTGCCAGCAGCCCAAACCGGACTAGCGGGGGCTCCGGGGAGCTGTTTTTT. Translating gives CASSPNRTSGGSGELFF.

In its sample, this clone was seen once. The CDR3 region is CASSRGESSYNEQFF. The CDR3 DNA sequence: TGTGCCAGCAGCAGGGGGGAATCTTCCTACAATGAGCAGTTCTTC. The V and J genes are TRBV7-9 and TRBJ2-1; D is tentatively TRBD1 or TRBD2 (6 bases each). CDR1 and CDR2 (germline): SEHNR, FQNEAQ (reference sequence). Trimming left V 5 bases short and J 1 base short, with 12 bases between. This CDR3 region has 15 residues. Together with reference TRBV7-9 and TRBJ2-1, the CDR3 gives the full variable domain: DTGVSQNPRHKITKRGQNVTFRCDPISEHNRLYWYRQTLGQGPEFLTYFQNEAQLEKSRLLSDRFSAERPKGSFSTLEIQRTEQGDSAMYLCASSRGESSYNEQFFGPGTRLTVL.

V usage is TRBV10-2 and J usage is TRBJ2-7, with D perhaps matching TRBD1 (5 bases). V lost 5 bases to trimming and J lost 6 bases, with 14 bases between them. CDR1 and CDR2 from the germline V gene are WSHSY and SAAADI. The CDR3 extends over 13 amino acids. CDR3 loop: CASSKPQGLEQYF. In nucleotides, the CDR3 is TGCGCCAGCAGTAAACCTCAGGGCCTCGAGCAGTACTTC.

The chain combines TRBV5-1 with TRBJ2-5, with TRBD1 matching 11 bases. From germline, CDR1 is SGHRS and CDR2 YFSETQ. The CDR3 spans 17 residues. V trimming: 0 bases; J trimming: 4 bases; junction bases outside the gene matches: 8. CDR3 loop: CASSLVGQGAIGETQYF. The CDR3 DNA reads TGCGCCAGCAGCTTGGTCGGACAGGGGGCAATTGGAGAGACCCAGTACTTC.

This chain links TRBV7-9 with TRBJ1-4, with unresolved D. The CDR3 runs to 14 residues. CDR1 and CDR2 (germline): SEHNR, FQNEAQ (reference sequence). The ends were cut back, 0 bases at V and 9 bases at J, with 11 bases in the middle. The CDR3 loop is CASSLAGTVKKLFF. DNA of the CDR3: TGTGCCAGCAGCTTAGCGGGCACAGTAAAAAAACTGTTTTTT.

The chain is built from TRBV6-5 and TRBJ2-1; tentatively, D is TRBD1 or TRBD2 (6 bases each). Germline loops: CDR1 MNHEY, CDR2 SVGAGI. Trimming left V 6 bases short and J 1 base short, with 13 bases between. The CDR3 contains 15 residues. CDR3 amino acids: CASRLQGLSYNEQFF. CDR3 bases: TGTGCCAGCAGACTACAGGGACTTTCCTACAATGAGCAGTTCTTC.

This clone showed up just once. The chain has TRBV10-2 and TRBJ1-1; 9 positions match TRBD1. The ends lost 10 bases at V and 3 bases at J; junction bases unmatched: 9. The CDR3 is 14 amino acids. Per germline, CDR1 WSHSY and CDR2 SAAADI. The CDR3, as DNA: TGCGCCACCAAGTGGGACAGGGCGGACACTGAAGCTTTCTTT. Protein: CATKWDRADTEAFF.

The V gene is TRBV30, the J gene TRBJ1-5; D is uncertain. Trimming left V 2 bases short and J 0 bases short, with 11 bases between. Germline V CDR1 and CDR2: GTSNPN, SVGIG (reference sequence). The CDR3 is made up of 15 amino acids. The CDR3 DNA reads as TGTGCCTGGAGTAGGGCAGACTATAGCAATCAGCCCCAGCATTTT. This translates into CAWSRADYSNQPQHF.

This chain connects TRBV10-2 to TRBJ2-2, with 8 positions matching TRBD2. Germline trimming cut 3 bases from V and 4 bases from J; bases unmatched to any gene: 7. This CDR3 is 16 amino acids long. The germline V gene has CDR1 WSHSY and CDR2 SAAADI. The CDR3 loop reads CASSEIRRGVTGELFF. The CDR3 DNA is TGCGCCAGCAGTGAAATTCGGCGGGGGGTCACCGGGGAGCTGTTTTTT.

The chain is built from TRBV11-3 and TRBJ1-5; maybe TRBD1 (5 bases). Trimming pared 10 bases from V and 0 bases from J, leaving 22 bases between. This CDR3 spans 17 amino acids. Germline CDR1 and CDR2: SGHNT and YENEEA. CDR3 nucleotides: TGTGCCACCACGACTCGGGGGGAGGGATATAGCAATCAGCCCCAGCATTTT. This gives the protein CATTTRGEGYSNQPQHF. Full variable domain (remainder filled in from reference TRBV11-3 and TRBJ1-5): EAGVVQSPRYKIIEKKQPVAFWCNPISGHNTLYWYLQNLGQGPELLIRYENEEAVDDSQLPKDRFSAERLKGVDSTLKIQPAELGDSAVYLCATTTRGEGYSNQPQHFGDGTRLSIL.

This rearrangement joins TRBV27 to TRBJ1-2; a weak D match, TRBD1 (6 bases). The V gene's germline CDR1 is MNHEY and CDR2 SMNVEV (reference sequence). The V and J ends lost 4 bases and 7 bases respectively, with 13 bases between them. The CDR3 extends over 13 amino acids. Here the CDR3 DNA reads TGTGCCAGCAGTTACCTGGACAGCACTGGCTACACCTTC. Protein sequence: CASSYLDSTGYTF.